The sequence of this T cell receptor (beta chain) was determined in a study of T-cell reconstitution after alpha-beta-depleted transplantation in children. The CDR3 length is 14 residues. Germline assignment: CDR1 MNHEY and CDR2 SVGEGT. The junction had 6 bases not matched to a gene; V was cut back by 3 bases and J by 5 bases. Unique molecular identifiers were used to barcode this TCRbeta library. TCRdb ran MiXCR on the PCR reads and lists one entry per CDR3 protein. The sample records hundreds of thousands of distinct CDR3 sequences, roughly 13% being singletons. The rearrangement joins TRBV6-2 or TRBV6-3 to TRBJ2-5, with 7 bases aligning to TRBD1. Material: PBMCs, mostly from graft donor cells, obtained 360 days after TCRalphabeta/CD19-depleted stem cell transplant. The receptor comes from a male patient aged 5 to 17 who had a stem cell transplant for acute myeloid leukemia, so the T cells may come from the graft donor. The CDR3 region is CASSYPTGTETQYF. CDR3 nucleotides: TGTGCCAGCAGTTATCCGACAGGGACCGAGACCCAGTACTTC.